The entry below describes one T cell receptor (beta chain). The data derive from a study of blood T cell repertoires in COVID-19. Study in general: Samples representing acute and convalescent COVID-19 were sourced from the United States, Italy and Spain.

After removal of 1 base from V and 0 bases from J, the junction contained 3 bases not matched to a gene. This CDR3 contains 17 residues. The germline V gene encodes CDR1 MNHNS and CDR2 SASEGT. Authors' methods: Reference gene primer amplification gave estimated nucleated cell counts. TCRdb's copy holds only in-frame clones and misses some; the assay was immunoSEQ multiplex PCR. V, J and clone size derive from that table, while D and trimming were established from the DNA sequence. The table shows roughly 72,000 clones, with 88% occurring only once. The V call is TRBV6-1, the J call TRBJ1-6, with 7 bases matching TRBD1. The sequenced sample consisted of peripheral blood. This receptor was taken from a human donor in a cohort sampled during active COVID-19. CDR3 region: CASSEEGGNSYNSPLHF. CDR3 DNA: TGTGCCAGCAGTGAAGAAGGGGGCAACTCCTATAATTCACCCCTCCACTTT.